This T cell receptor beta chain emerged from a study of Tregs in tolerant kidney transplant recipients. Study overall: The nonmyeloablative bone marrow transplants came from related graft donors, with transient mixed chimerism.

This CDR3 has 13 amino acids. The germline CDR1 and CDR2 sequences are SGHRS and YFSETQ. The germline V and J ends were trimmed by 1 base and 4 bases, with 8 bases remaining between them. Profiling relied on immunoSEQ multiplex PCR, and the TCRdb table lists in-frame clones only, not all of them. Its clone listing holds around 48,000 clones. On this clone itself: Its antigen is not identified. The sequenced fragment ends 3 residues before the CDR3 boundary, so the rest is inferred from the germline J gene.

Whole-study findings and limits: Findings come from small patient numbers and require larger validation. Nucleotide sequences could not be compared across some patients' samples due to primer changes.

CD4+CD25+CD127- Tregs, CD4+CD25- non-Tregs, CD4 and CD8 cells were sorted. This clonotype was obtained from a human donor who received a combined kidney and bone marrow transplant. The sample was CD4+ T cells from blood, taken before the transplant. The V call is TRBV5-1, the J call TRBJ2-5, with D uncertain. The CDR3 region is CASSLQRGETQYF. CDR3 DNA, as far as it was read: TGCGCCAGCAGCTTGCAGCGCGGAGAGACC.